This record covers a single T cell receptor (beta chain). The sample belongs to a study of blood T cell repertoires in COVID-19. Those enrolled, adults aged 18 to 89 years, came from under 25 US areas. Donors were grouped by their self-reported clinical history. In the authors' workflow: Estimated nucleated cell counts came from reference gene primer amplification. Some clones are missing from TCRdb's copy, which holds only in-frame ones; the method was immunoSEQ multiplex PCR. D and trimming were read from the DNA, whereas the V and J calls and clone size are those reported in that table. The sample has about 200,000 clones, 84% seen once. Trimming at V came to 6 bases and at J to 2 bases, leaving 2 bases not matched to a gene. Germline V lookup: CDR1 MNHEY, CDR2 SVGAGI. The CDR3 has 14 amino acids.

The chain couples TRBV6-5 to TRBJ2-1, with 9 bases identical to TRBD2. The source is a man aged 40-49 years who had recovered from COVID-19. The material sequenced was PBMCs or T cells enriched from blood (not recorded which). CDR3 in amino acids: CASRRGGTYNEQFF. The DNA of the CDR3 is TGTGCCAGCAGGCGGGGGGGCACCTACAATGAGCAGTTCTTC.